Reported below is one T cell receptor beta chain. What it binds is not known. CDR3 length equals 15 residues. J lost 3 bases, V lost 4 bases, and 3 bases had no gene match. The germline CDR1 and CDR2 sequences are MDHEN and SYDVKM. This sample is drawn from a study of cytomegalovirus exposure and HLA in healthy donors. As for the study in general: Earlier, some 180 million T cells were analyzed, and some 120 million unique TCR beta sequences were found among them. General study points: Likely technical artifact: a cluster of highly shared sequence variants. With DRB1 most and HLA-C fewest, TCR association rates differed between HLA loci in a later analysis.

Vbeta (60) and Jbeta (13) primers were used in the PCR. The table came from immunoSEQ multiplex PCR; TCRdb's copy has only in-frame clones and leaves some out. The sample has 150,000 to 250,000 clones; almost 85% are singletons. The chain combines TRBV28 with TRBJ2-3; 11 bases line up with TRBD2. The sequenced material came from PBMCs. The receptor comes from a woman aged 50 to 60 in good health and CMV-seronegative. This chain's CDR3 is CASSYRTSGTDTQYF. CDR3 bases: TGTGCCAGCAGTTACCGGACTAGCGGGACAGATACGCAGTATTTT.